These T cell receptor beta chains were read from a single sample in a study of blood T cell repertoires in COVID-19. Only in-frame clones appear in the TCRdb table, and some are missing; sequencing was by immunoSEQ multiplex PCR. Here the sample spans fewer than 200,000 clones, approximately 87% being singletons. Sequences were obtained from peripheral blood. All receptors derive from a man between 65 and 85 years old with active or convalescent COVID-19. The CDR3 runs from the conserved cysteine through the conserved F or W. D genes are given only for firm matches. The listing skips clone size in some rows; elsewhere it reads once, few, many or a size class.

>TRBV6-5|TRBJ1-4|.|.
CASRGEELMKNCFF
.
>TRBV7-9|TRBJ1-2|.|TRBD1
CASSLAGQGDYGYTF
TGTGCCAGCAGCTTAGCGGGGCAGGGGGACTATGGCTACACCTTC
>TRBV19|TRBJ1-1|.|.
CASQGYGGLNTEAFF
TGTGCCAGTCAGGGGTATGGGGGTTTGAACACTGAAGCTTTCTTT
>TRBV28|TRBJ1-1|.|.
CASSLLQDTEAFF
TGTGCCAGCAGTTTATTACAGGACACTGAAGCTTTCTTT
>TRBV18|TRBJ1-1|once|.
CASSPRRESNTEAFF
TGTGCCAGCTCACCCCGCCGGGAGTCGAACACTGAAGCTTTCTTT
>TRBV5-1|TRBJ1-6|.|TRBD1
CASQGADNSPLHF
TGCGCCAGCCAGGGGGCCGATAATTCACCCCTCCACTTT
>TRBV5-5|TRBJ2-7|.|TRBD1
CASSLQGAYEQYF
TGTGCCAGCAGCTTACAGGGGGCGTACGAGCAGTACTTC
>TRBV6-2/TRBV6-3|TRBJ2-2|.|.
CASSYDLSGPNTGELFF
TGTGCCAGCAGTTACGACCTTTCAGGGCCGAACACCGGGGAGCTGTTTTTT
>TRBV9|TRBJ1-4|.|.
CASSVATGLNEKLFF
TGTGCCAGCAGCGTAGCTACAGGTCTTAATGAAAAACTGTTTTTT
>TRBV5-1|TRBJ2-7|.|TRBD1
CASSQTTGGADYEQYF
TGCGCCAGCAGCCAAACCACAGGGGGAGCGGACTACGAGCAGTACTTC
>TRBV11-2|TRBJ2-1|.|.
CASSHELSYNEQFF
TGTGCCAGCAGCCATGAGCTATCTTACAATGAGCAGTTCTTC
>TRBV6-6|TRBJ1-4|.|.
CASSYPGNPEKLFF
TGTGCCAGCAGTTACCCGGGGAATCCTGAAAAACTGTTTTTT
>TRBV5-1|TRBJ2-7|.|TRBD1
CASSPGQGATRHEQYF
TGCGCCAGCAGCCCAGGACAGGGGGCGACTCGACACGAGCAGTACTTC
>TRBV5-1|TRBJ2-1|.|TRBD1
CASSLAGTGYNEQFF
TGCGCCAGCAGCTTGGCCGGGACAGGGTACAATGAGCAGTTCTTC
>TRBV11-2|TRBJ1-2|.|TRBD1
CASSLDLRGQPGGTF
TGTGCCAGCAGCTTAGATCTAAGGGGACAGCCTGGTGGCACCTTC
>TRBV28|TRBJ2-4|.|.
CASSQGSVRDIQYF
TGTGCCAGCAGTCAGGGTTCTGTTCGAGACATTCAGTACTTC
>TRBV5-1|TRBJ1-2|.|.
CASSFDKNYGYTF
TGCGCCAGCAGTTTCGACAAGAACTATGGCTACACCTTC
>TRBV24-1|TRBJ2-7|.|TRBD2
CATSAGTNSYEQYF
TGTGCCACCAGTGCAGGGACTAACTCCTACGAGCAGTACTTC
>TRBV5-1|TRBJ2-5|.|.
CASSLVSNQETQYF
TGCGCCAGCAGCTTGGTATCTAACCAAGAGACCCAGTACTTC